One and the same sample provided the 24 T cell receptor beta chains below, sequenced in a study of blood T cells in healthy people across ages. The second PCR ran about 7 to 12 cycles with a sample-barcoded 5' primer and J-beta primers. Each CDR3 protein is one row after TCRdb ran MiXCR on the 5' RACE reads. Of 850,000 to 1,000,000 distinct CDR3 sequences in the sample, around 49% were seen once. Sequenced input: blood. The receptor source for this set is a man aged 30 to 39 in good health.

The chain couples TRBV29-1 to TRBJ1-1; weak D call: TRBD1 (6 bases). Germline loops: CDR1 SQVTM, CDR2 ANQGSEA. Trimming took off 6 bases at V and 7 bases at J, with 12 bases between the two ends. This CDR3 is built from 11 residues. CDR3 DNA sequence: TGCAGCGTGGGGGACATTGTTGAAGCTTTCTTT. Its protein is CSVGDIVEAFF.

The sample holds a few counts of this clonotype. The rearrangement links TRBV6-5 to TRBJ2-3; 8 bases are shared with TRBD2. The CDR3 has 15 residues. V trimming: 6 bases; J trimming: 1 base; junction bases outside the gene matches: 6. The V gene's germline CDR1 is MNHEY and CDR2 SVGAGI. The CDR3 region is CASRGLAGRTDTQYF. The CDR3, as DNA: TGTGCCAGCAGGGGATTAGCGGGGCGCACAGATACGCAGTATTTT.

The chain recombines TRBV5-8 with TRBJ1-5, with D perhaps matching TRBD1 (6 bases). Germline CDR1 SGHTS, CDR2 YDEGEE. The CDR3 loop spans 14 amino acids. V dropped 2 bases and J dropped 5 bases, with 11 bases sitting between them. In DNA form, the CDR3 reads TGTGCCAGCAGCTTAATTGAGGGGGATCAGCCCCAGCATTTT. As protein: CASSLIEGDQPQHF.

This clonotype was counted a few times. J is TRBJ2-3 and V is TRBV20-1; TRBD2 agrees at 11 bases. The junction had 7 bases not matched to a gene; V was cut back by 3 bases and J by 5 bases. CDR1 is DFQATT, CDR2 SNEGSKA, per germline (reference sequence). This CDR3 comprises 15 residues. The CDR3 bases are TGCAGTGCTAGCCGTAGCGGGGGGGCTGAAGATACGCAGTATTTT. Amino acids: CSASRSGGAEDTQYF.

The chain has TRBV12-3 or TRBV12-4 and TRBJ1-2; D is unclear. Trimming pared 8 bases from V and 5 bases from J, leaving 15 bases between. CDR3 length equals 13 residues. The DNA of the CDR3 is TGTGCCAGCGACGGCAGAGGGTTATATGGCTACACCTTC. Protein sequence: CASDGRGLYGYTF.

This clonotype was detected only a few times. The V gene is TRBV30, the J gene TRBJ2-7; 8 bases match TRBD2. The germline V gene has CDR1 GTSNPN and CDR2 SVGIG (reference sequence). The CDR3 is 15 residues long. With V trimmed by 0 bases and J by 4 bases, 8 bases remained unmatched. CDR3 sequence reads: CAWSVGGGTVYEQYF. CDR3 nucleotides: TGTGCCTGGAGTGTTGGCGGGGGGACCGTTTACGAGCAGTACTTC. The full variable domain, its missing parts supplied by reference TRBV30 and TRBJ2-7, is SQTIHQWPATLVQPVGSPLSLECTVEGTSNPNLYWYRQAAGRGLQLLFYSVGIGQISSEVPQNLSASRPQDRQFILSSKKLLLSDSGFYLCAWSVGGGTVYEQYFGPGTRLTVT.

Worth noting for this clonotype: At one of its ends the junction is not consistent with the germline gene, which may arise from a read error. This sequence joins TRBV5-1 and TRBJ1-4; D may be TRBD1 (5 bases). From germline, CDR1 is SGHRS and CDR2 YFSETQ. The CDR3 sequence is 14 residues long. The CDR3 region is CASSVGAEDEELFF. The CDR3 DNA reads as TGCGCCAGCAGCGTCGGGGCTGAGGATGAAGAACTGTTTTTT.

In DNA, the CDR3 is TGCGCCAGCAGCCCGATAGTGGGAAGTAACACTGAAGCTTTCTTT. It encodes CASSPIVGSNTEAFF. The chain recombines TRBV5-1 with TRBJ1-1, with D unresolved. Trimming took 4 bases from V and 2 from J, leaving 15 bases between them. This CDR3 has 15 amino acids. CDR1 is SGHRS, CDR2 YFSETQ, per germline.

The chain carries TRBV7-9 and TRBJ2-7, with D maybe TRBD1 (8 bases). Deletions cut 2 bases from V and 6 bases from J, with 14 bases between. Germline loops: CDR1 SEHNR, CDR2 FQNEAQ (reference sequence). This CDR3 has 14 amino acids. CDR3: CASSLLQGGSEQYF. DNA of the CDR3: TGTGCCAGCAGCTTATTACAGGGGGGGAGCGAGCAGTACTTC.

The V call is TRBV10-3, the J call TRBJ1-5; 9 nucleotides align to TRBD1. Losses at the gene ends were 0 bases for V and 6 bases for J; bases not matched to a gene: 0. This CDR3 has 14 amino acids. Germline V gene sequence: CDR1 ENHRY, CDR2 SYGVKD. CDR3 amino acids: CAISESTGGQPQHF. In DNA, the CDR3 is TGTGCCATCAGTGAGTCGACAGGGGGTCAGCCCCAGCATTTT.

The chain uses TRBV4-2 and TRBJ2-1; the match to TRBD2 covers 7 bases. V lost 0 bases to trimming and J lost 10 bases; unmatched junction nucleotides: 9. The CDR3 extends over 15 amino acids. Germline V gene data show CDR1 as LGHNA and CDR2 as YNFKEQ. CDR3 sequence reads: CASSQEGGGYYEQFF. The DNA of the CDR3 is TGTGCCAGCAGCCAAGAGGGGGGGGGATACTACGAGCAGTTCTTC.

This clonotype was picked up a small number of times. This sequence joins TRBV28 and TRBJ2-1; D is uncertain. Germline loops: CDR1 MDHEN, CDR2 SYDVKM. This CDR3 contains 10 residues. Trimming took 8 bases from V and 7 from J, leaving 6 bases between them. CDR3 DNA: TGTGCCAGCCTATCAAATGAGCAGTTCTTC. Amino acid sequence: CASLSNEQFF.

This clonotype came up a few times. The rearrangement joins TRBV7-2 to TRBJ2-1, with D unresolved. CDR3 size: 13 residues. Germline-derived CDR1 and CDR2 are SGHTA and FQGNSA. V was trimmed by 6 bases and J by 4 bases, leaving 10 bases between them. The CDR3 DNA sequence: TGTGCCAGCAGGCTGGCTACTTACAATGAGCAGTTCTTC. Protein: CASRLATYNEQFF.

The CDR3 DNA follows: TGTGCCAGCAGTTACGGGACAGCCAGCACAGATACGCAGTATTTT. This translates into CASSYGTASTDTQYF. V usage is TRBV6-5 and J usage is TRBJ2-3; 7 bases agree with TRBD1. Trimming removed 2 bases from V and 0 bases from J; junction bases left unmatched: 2. There are 15 residues in the CDR3. Germline V gives CDR1 MNHEY, CDR2 SVGAGI.

The chain has TRBV7-9 and TRBJ1-2; D is unresolved. Trimming removed 1 base from V and 4 bases from J, with 16 bases in between. The CDR3 runs to 16 residues. CDR1 and CDR2 from the germline V gene are SEHNR and FQNEAQ (reference sequence). CDR3 region: CASSLETGEIIYGYTF. As DNA, the CDR3 is TGTGCCAGCAGCTTAGAAACCGGGGAGATTATCTATGGCTACACCTTC.

The rearrangement uses TRBV7-2 and TRBJ2-5; perhaps D is TRBD1 or TRBD2 (6 bases each). V was clipped by 7 bases and J by 3 bases, with 12 bases between them. CDR3 length equals 13 residues. The germline V gene has CDR1 SGHTA and CDR2 FQGNSA. In nucleotides, the CDR3 is TGTGCCAGCACCCCGGGGGCCAAAGAGACCCAGTACTTC. Protein: CASTPGAKETQYF.

The chain is built from TRBV7-9 and TRBJ1-1; perhaps TRBD1 as D (5 bases). V lost 5 bases to trimming and J lost 5 bases, with 18 bases between them. Germline CDR1 reads SEHNR; CDR2 reads FQNEAQ (reference sequence). The CDR3 consists of 15 residues. As DNA, the CDR3 is TGTGCCAGCAGCCTGGATGGTCAGGGAAAGACTGAAGCTTTCTTT. It yields the protein CASSLDGQGKTEAFF.

This chain links TRBV2 with TRBJ2-2; 8 bases fit TRBD2. The V and J ends lost 10 bases and 1 base, in that order; junction bases with no gene match: 2. CDR3 length equals 13 residues. Germline V lookup: CDR1 SNHLY, CDR2 FYNNEI. The CDR3 nucleotides read TGTGCCACCGGGGGGGTGAACACCGGGGAGCTGTTTTTT. Its protein product is CATGGVNTGELFF.

The chain recombines TRBV27 with TRBJ2-7; D not resolved. The CDR3 loop spans 14 amino acids. V was pared by 7 bases and J by 2 bases, with 15 bases between. Germline CDR1 reads MNHEY; CDR2 reads SMNVEV (reference sequence). CDR3 sequence: CASKRSQLTYEQYF. In DNA, the CDR3 is TGTGCCAGCAAACGATCCCAACTCACCTACGAGCAGTACTTC.

The chain couples TRBV20-1 to TRBJ2-3; 11 bases agree with TRBD2. Germline CDR1 is DFQATT and CDR2 is SNEGSKA (reference sequence). The CDR3 contains 15 residues. CDR3 loop: CSADLAGGPRGTQYF. CDR3 in DNA: TGCAGCGCAGATTTAGCGGGGGGGCCGAGGGGTACGCAGTATTTT.

The genes are TRBV28 and TRBJ2-7; D is ambiguous. The CDR3 spans 18 residues. V was cut by 0 bases and J by 0 bases, with 18 bases left in between. In germline, CDR1 is MDHEN, CDR2 SYDVKM. The CDR3 DNA is TGTGCCAGCAGTTTATGGTATAATTTGGCAGGTGACTCCTACGAGCAGTACTTC. This codes for CASSLWYNLAGDSYEQYF.

The chain combines TRBV2 with TRBJ1-1, with a possible D match to TRBD1 (6 bases). The germline V and J ends were trimmed by 10 bases and 1 base, with 10 bases remaining between them. The germline V gene encodes CDR1 SNHLY and CDR2 FYNNEI. There are 12 residues in the CDR3. The CDR3: CATRTANTEAFF. DNA for the CDR3: TGTGCCACCCGGACAGCGAACACTGAAGCTTTCTTT.

The V call is TRBV29-1, the J call TRBJ2-3; 13 bases agree with TRBD2. Germline-derived CDR1 and CDR2 are SQVTM and ANQGSEA. Germline trimming cut 8 bases from V and 4 bases from J; bases unmatched to any gene: 3. The CDR3 totals 13 residues. The CDR3 reads CSLGTSGADTQYF. The DNA for the CDR3 is TGCAGCCTCGGGACTAGCGGGGCAGATACGCAGTATTTT.

The V and J genes are TRBV5-5 and TRBJ2-1; 9 bases agree with TRBD1. CDR1 SGHKS and CDR2 YYEKEE come from the germline V gene (reference sequence). V lost 3 bases and J lost 9; bases outside the gene matches: 10. This CDR3 is built from 15 residues. CDR3 sequence: CASSSPNRGPSEQFF. CDR3 bases: TGTGCCAGCAGCTCCCCGAACAGGGGGCCAAGTGAGCAGTTCTTC.